This is a list of T cell receptor beta chains from one sample in a study of a mutant IDH1 vaccine in newly diagnosed glioma. These receptors are not linked to any known antigen. Assay used: immunoSEQ multiplex PCR; TCRdb lists only in-frame clones, some missing. The table lists tens of thousands of clones, approximately 85% of them singletons. Sequencing was performed on PBMCs, taken from a glioma patient whose treatment included an IDH1 peptide vaccine. Source of these receptors: a woman aged 50 to 60 with glioma. Each CDR3 is given with its conserved first and last residue. Fields, in order: CDR3 length, V gene, J gene, clone size, D gene, CDR3 DNA, CDR3 protein. The D gene is left open where the match is weak. Only some rows state a clone size, as once, few, many or a class for expanded clones.

len: 14; v_gene: TRBV19; j_gene: TRBJ1-1; abundance: NA; d_gene: NA; CDR3nt: TGTGCCAGTAGCTCGGGACACCTGAACACTGAAGCTTTCTTT; CDR3aa: CASSSGHLNTEAFF
len: 12; v_gene: TRBV27; j_gene: TRBJ2-1; abundance: NA; d_gene: TRBD1; CDR3nt: TGTGCCAGCAGTTTACGACAGGGCCCTCAGTTCTTC; CDR3aa: CASSLRQGPQFF
len: 14; v_gene: TRBV6-5; j_gene: TRBJ2-7; abundance: NA; d_gene: TRBD1; CDR3nt: TGTGCCAGCAGTTATGACAGGGCCAACTACGAGCAGTACTTC; CDR3aa: CASSYDRANYEQYF
len: 16; v_gene: TRBV4-1; j_gene: TRBJ1-4; abundance: NA; d_gene: NA; CDR3nt: TGCGCCAGCAGCCAGGAAGGGGGGGCAACTAATGAAAAACTGTTTTTT; CDR3aa: CASSQEGGATNEKLFF
len: 14; v_gene: TRBV25-1; j_gene: TRBJ2-7; abundance: NA; d_gene: NA; CDR3nt: TGTGCCAGCAGTGAATATGGATCCCGCGACGAGCAGTACTTC; CDR3aa: CASSEYGSRDEQYF
len: 16; v_gene: TRBV28; j_gene: TRBJ1-5; abundance: NA; d_gene: NA; CDR3nt: TGTGCCAGCAGTCCGGCGGGGACGGTGGTGGATCAGCCCCAGCATTTT; CDR3aa: CASSPAGTVVDQPQHF
len: 12; v_gene: TRBV6-1; j_gene: TRBJ2-7; abundance: NA; d_gene: NA; CDR3nt: TGTGCCAGCGGAAGAGGGGCCTACGAGCAGTACTTC; CDR3aa: CASGRGAYEQYF
len: 13; v_gene: TRBV19; j_gene: TRBJ1-5; abundance: once; d_gene: TRBD1; CDR3nt: TGTGCCAGTGCAACAGGGGGCGACCAGCCCCAGCATTTT; CDR3aa: CASATGGDQPQHF
len: 15; v_gene: TRBV6-5; j_gene: TRBJ2-2; abundance: few; d_gene: TRBD2; CDR3nt: TGTGCCAGCAGTTACTCGAGCGGGGGGCCCCGGGAGCTGTTTTTT; CDR3aa: CASSYSSGGPRELFF
len: 13; v_gene: TRBV6-6; j_gene: TRBJ2-7; abundance: NA; d_gene: NA; CDR3nt: TGTGCCAGCAGTGACAGTTCCCGATACGAGCAGTACTTC; CDR3aa: CASSDSSRYEQYF
len: 12; v_gene: TRBV2; j_gene: TRBJ2-1; abundance: NA; d_gene: NA; CDR3nt: TGTGCCAGCAGCCACAGGGAAACTGAGCAGTTCTTC; CDR3aa: CASSHRETEQFF
len: 16; v_gene: TRBV5-4; j_gene: TRBJ2-7; abundance: NA; d_gene: TRBD2; CDR3nt: TGTGCCAGCAGCCCCCGGACTAGCGGGATGTTTGGAGAGCAGTACTTC; CDR3aa: CASSPRTSGMFGEQYF
len: 17; v_gene: TRBV4-2; j_gene: TRBJ2-2; abundance: NA; d_gene: NA; CDR3nt: TGTGCCAGCAGCCCCAGTTCTTGGGATGCGAACACCGGGGAGCTGTTTTTT; CDR3aa: CASSPSSWDANTGELFF
len: 15; v_gene: TRBV27; j_gene: TRBJ2-1; abundance: NA; d_gene: TRBD2; CDR3nt: TGTGCCAGCAGTTTCGGGGGACTAGCGGGAGGTGAGCAGTTCTTC; CDR3aa: CASSFGGLAGGEQFF
len: 13; v_gene: TRBV2; j_gene: TRBJ2-7; abundance: NA; d_gene: TRBD2; CDR3nt: TGTGCCAGCGGGGGGACTAGCCGTTACGAGCAGTACTTC; CDR3aa: CASGGTSRYEQYF
len: 15; v_gene: TRBV7-2; j_gene: TRBJ1-3; abundance: NA; d_gene: TRBD1; CDR3nt: TGTGCCAGCAGCTACGACAGGGTAGCCGGAAACACCATATATTTT; CDR3aa: CASSYDRVAGNTIYF
len: 14; v_gene: TRBV6-1; j_gene: TRBJ1-4; abundance: NA; d_gene: NA; CDR3nt: TGTGCCAGCAGTTCCCCAGGCAGGGACGAAAAACTGTTTTTT; CDR3aa: CASSSPGRDEKLFF
len: 14; v_gene: TRBV5-6; j_gene: TRBJ2-1; abundance: NA; d_gene: NA; CDR3nt: TGTGCCAGCAGCTCTTTAGCGACCACTTCGGAGCAGTTCTTC; CDR3aa: CASSSLATTSEQFF
len: 16; v_gene: TRBV5-6; j_gene: TRBJ2-7; abundance: NA; d_gene: NA; CDR3nt: TGTGCCAGCAGCTTGGGGCCCCCCGGCCGGGTCTACGAGCAGTACTTC; CDR3aa: CASSLGPPGRVYEQYF
len: 17; v_gene: TRBV9; j_gene: TRBJ2-6; abundance: NA; d_gene: NA; CDR3nt: TGTGCCAGCAGCGTAGATCGTGGACTCTCTGGGGCCAACGTCCTGACTTTC; CDR3aa: CASSVDRGLSGANVLTF
len: 12; v_gene: TRBV19; j_gene: TRBJ2-6; abundance: NA; d_gene: NA; CDR3nt: TGTGCCAGTAGCCCTGGGGCCAACGTCCTGACTTTC; CDR3aa: CASSPGANVLTF
len: 14; v_gene: TRBV28; j_gene: TRBJ1-4; abundance: NA; d_gene: NA; CDR3nt: TGTGCCAGCAGCCCAACGGGCTGGGGGGAAAAACTGTTTTTT; CDR3aa: CASSPTGWGEKLFF
len: 15; v_gene: TRBV7-9; j_gene: TRBJ2-5; abundance: NA; d_gene: TRBD2; CDR3nt: TGTGCCAGCAGCGGAGGGACTAGCGGGAGGGAGACCCAGTACTTC; CDR3aa: CASSGGTSGRETQYF